Below, one T cell receptor (beta chain) is given with its context. This clone occurred a few times. This clone's antigen is unknown. No qualities accompany the bases; no much larger clone lies one base away. These data originate in a study of shared clonotypes between healthy human individuals (dated by TCRdb to about 2020). For the wider study: The cohort comprised a couple of women and a few men aged 18 to 49 years. For each donor, CD4 naive and CD4 memory were each given three plates, CD8 naive was given two plates, and CD8 memory was given one plate. To estimate repertoire size and how much clonotypes are shared between individuals, the study performed deep sequencing of blood TCR repertoires from a few healthy adults. Different laboratories and diverse techniques were used to prepare libraries and sequence TCR repertoires, to increase sequencing depth and limit assay-specific biases. Per donor, leukapheresis produced somewhere between about 0.94 and 10 billion PBMCs. Overall results and qualifications from the work: Incomplete sequencing was indicated by rarefaction of sorted-subset datasets, despite the large sequencing depth. When a handful of donors were compared, the shared fraction of clonotypes was 5% to 6.5% for naive CD4, around 3.5% for naive CD8, about 2.5% for memory CD4, and 0.35% to 0.4% for memory CD8. Higher generation probabilities were observed for clonotypes shared by all four sorted-subset donors than for non-shared clonotypes. Sampling was restricted to blood, and TCR repertoires in tissue are likely to differ from TCR repertoires in blood. Pairwise subsampling indicated that sequencing depth was expected to affect the degree of clonotype sharing among donors. Because the study included only a small number of donors, the genetic and exposure-history diversity represented was limited. Naive subsets generally had larger estimated clonotype richness than memory subsets.

Using the deep immunoSEQ assay, TCR CDR3 regions were amplified from genomic DNA by multiplex PCR. For each cell subset, the extracted genomic DNA was distributed evenly across all wells of several immunoSEQ 96-well plates, and each plate served as one replicate. For sorted subsets, roughly 200 ng of genomic DNA, equivalent to 25,000 to 35,000 T cell genomes, went into each replicate PCR. Purified libraries were quantified with a Qubit 3.0 fluorometer, sized on a Bioanalyzer 2100, and re-quantified with the KAPA Library Quantification kit. Each immunoSEQ 96-well plate was sequenced on its own single-read 150-cycle Illumina NextSeq 550 flow cell. In the authors' own workflow: The immunoSEQ output contained only junctional sequences without quality scores, so filtering could not match that applied to full-length reads. Sequences were annotated with PyIR, a Python wrapper for IgBLAST v1.9, and V/J genes and CDR3 were assigned using IMGT germline references. Reads with weak V/J assignments (E-value above 1e-6), missing CDR3, stop codons, out-of-frame junctions, or ambiguous translated residues were removed. A V3J clonotype was defined by an identical inferred V gene, J gene, and CDR3 amino acid sequence. The percentage overlap between two repertoires was calculated by dividing the number of shared unique clonotypes by the size of the smaller repertoire. RTK rarefaction, the Chao1 estimator, and Recon v2.1 estimates of unobserved clonotypes were used to assess repertoire richness. Generation probabilities were computed with OLGA for all TCRbeta clonotypes obtained by the gDNA method from several donors. TCRdb limited this immuneACCESS table to in-frame rearrangements with V and J called. A share of clones is missing; checked studies link under half to unresolved V genes, and the rest is unexplained. The V and J calls and the clone size are those of that table, but D and trimming were determined from the DNA. In this sample the table shows hundreds of thousands of clones, about 74% of which occur a single time. In total, the top ten clones hold approximately 1.6% of the sample.

Donors were healthy HIV-negative adults with no recently reported acute infections or vaccinations. Only Caucasian adults living in Nashville, Tennessee, USA were represented among the donors. Magnetic negative selection was used to enrich CD4+ T cells, after which naive cells were positively selected on CD45RA and the negative fraction became the memory subset. After blood collection by leukapheresis, PBMCs were isolated using Ficoll-Histopaque density gradient centrifugation and then cryopreserved in the vapor phase of liquid nitrogen. Analytical flow cytometry was used to check the purity and quantity of each magnetically sorted T cell population. Each sorted fraction had its genomic DNA isolated and then quantified by UV absorbance on a Nanodrop 2000c. The sequence was obtained from a woman aged 30 to 39 in good health. Sample: memory CD4+ T cells sorted from blood. The cell subset or site label for this specimen denotes: CD45RA-negative fraction.

The sequenced DNA: TGTGCCAGCAGCTTGCTCTCCACCAGGGGCAATGAGCAGTTCTTC. It codes for CASSLLSTRGNEQFF. The chain links TRBV5-6 with TRBJ2-1; the D segment could be TRBD1, given 6 matching bases. At the junction V is shortened by 1 base and J by 6 bases, with 14 bases in between. CDR1 and CDR2 (SGHDT, YYEEEE) derive from the germline V gene. The CDR3 numbers 15 residues from cysteine through phenylalanine. Just CDR3 DNA is preserved here, 45 bases in frame from base 1.